This T cell receptor (beta chain) is from a study of T-cell memory formation after mild COVID-19. Points from the study as a whole: Clones contracting across day 15 to 85 had a balanced CD4/CD8 profile; later expanding clones leaned CD4+.

TCRdb used MiXCR to reprocess the 5' RACE reads, holding one entry per CDR3 protein. Of thousands of distinct CDR3 sequences listed, 58% are singletons. This clonotype counts as medium-sized (0.01 to 0.1%). Its antigen is unknown. Sequencing was performed on PBMCs or a T cell subset sorted from them (not recorded which). The source is an adult who had mild COVID-19 (a few samples of this study predate the infection). Cell type and time point are not known.

Here the CDR3 reads CASSDTGGRVEQYF. The CDR3 nucleotides are TGTGCCAGCAGTGACACAGGGGGCAGGGTCGAGCAGTACTTC. This chain uses TRBV6-5 with TRBJ2-7, with TRBD1 identical over 9 bases. CDR1 is MNHEY and CDR2 is SVGAGI in the germline V gene. The CDR3 contains 14 residues. The V gene end was trimmed by 5 bases and the J gene end by 6 bases; junction bases not matched to a gene: 8.